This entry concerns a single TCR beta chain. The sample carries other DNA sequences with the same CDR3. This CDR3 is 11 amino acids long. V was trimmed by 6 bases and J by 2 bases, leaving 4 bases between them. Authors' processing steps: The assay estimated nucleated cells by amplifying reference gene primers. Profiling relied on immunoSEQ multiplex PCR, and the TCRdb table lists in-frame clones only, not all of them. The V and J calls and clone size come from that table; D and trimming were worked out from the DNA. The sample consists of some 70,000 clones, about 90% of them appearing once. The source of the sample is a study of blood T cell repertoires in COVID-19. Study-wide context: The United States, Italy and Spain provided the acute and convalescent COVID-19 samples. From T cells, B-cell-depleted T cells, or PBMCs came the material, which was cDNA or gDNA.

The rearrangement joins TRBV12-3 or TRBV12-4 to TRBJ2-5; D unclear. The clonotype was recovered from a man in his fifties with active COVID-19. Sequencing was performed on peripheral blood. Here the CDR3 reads CASSPQETQYF. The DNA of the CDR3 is TGTGCCAGCAGCCCACAAGAGACCCAGTACTTC.